This T cell receptor beta chain was observed in a study of T cells in Graves' hyperthyroidism and ophthalmopathy. Study-wide results and limits: Researchers found most expanded thyroid clonotypes above 0.001 in blood as well.

This clonotype was detected ten times or more. Its specificity is unknown. Stability of Graves' hyperthyroidism was defined as absent ophthalmopathy progression within 18 months. Clinical symptoms, serum thyroxine, TRAb, thyroid ultrasound and orbital computed tomography informed diagnoses. This sample holds PBMCs from around 9.9 ml fresh peripheral blood. The V and J ends lost 1 base and 7 bases respectively, with 14 bases between them. The germline V gene encodes CDR1 SGHVS and CDR2 FQNEAQ. This CDR3 region has 14 residues. Regions amplified from RNA transcripts were the TCR beta CDR3 regions. The TCR CDR3 first-round RT-PCR relied on the HTBI primer set. TCRdb redid the calling of the multiplex PCR reads with MiXCR, one entry per CDR3 protein. The sample carries hundreds of thousands of distinct CDR3 sequences, about 17% recorded once.

The rearrangement links TRBV7-8 to TRBJ2-7, with D possibly matching TRBD1 (6 bases). What was sequenced was blood. This clonotype originated in a woman aged 25 to 45 with Graves' hyperthyroidism. CDR3 sequence reads: CASSLVQGSREQYF. CDR3 nucleotide sequence: TGTGCCAGCAGCTTAGTGCAGGGGTCAAGGGAGCAGTACTTC.